This T cell receptor beta chain was sequenced during a study of blood T cell repertoires in COVID-19. Study in general: Acute-phase and convalescent COVID-19 samples originated in the United States, Italy and Spain.

The protocol was immunoSEQ multiplex PCR, while the TCRdb copy is restricted to in-frame clones and leaves out a portion. The table shows some 200,000 clones, with over 75% occurring only once. Germline V lookup: CDR1 MGHDK, CDR2 SYGVNS. The CDR3 totals 13 residues. With 6 bases clipped from V and 1 base from J, the junction kept 2 bases outside the gene matches. The V gene is TRBV25-1, the J gene TRBJ2-5; 7 nucleotides line up with TRBD1. The TCR comes from a man of 80 years or more with acute or convalescent COVID-19. The specimen was peripheral blood. The CDR3 spells CASRGDSQETQYF. The CDR3 DNA sequence: TGTGCCAGCAGGGGGGACAGCCAAGAGACCCAGTACTTC.